These T cell receptor beta chains were read from a single sample in a study of beta chain features in type 1 diabetes. Sequencing was performed with immunoSEQ multiplex PCR; in TCRdb, only in-frame clones are kept and a portion is missing. The sample carries approximately 84,000 clones, 30% to 40% recorded once. Sequencing was performed on stem cell memory CD4+ T cells from blood. The receptor set was obtained from a woman between 18 and 30 years old in good health. The CDR3 runs from the conserved cysteine through the conserved F or W. A D gene is named only where the DNA matches it firmly. Rows may omit the clone size; those that give it use once, few, many or a size class.

D gene: NA
V gene: TRBV11-2
clone size: few
J gene: TRBJ2-1
CDR3 DNA: TGTGCCAGCAGCTTAGTACAGCTGTATGAGCAGTTCTTC
CDR3 protein: CASSLVQLYEQFF

D gene: NA
V gene: TRBV5-6
clone size: NA
J gene: TRBJ1-5
CDR3 DNA: TGTGCCAGCAGCTTCCGGAGTAGCAATCAGCCCCAGCATTTT
CDR3 protein: CASSFRSSNQPQHF

D gene: NA
V gene: TRBV5-1
clone size: NA
J gene: TRBJ2-7
CDR3 DNA: TGCGCCAGCAGCTTGGATCCCGGGAGAGGTGAGCAGTACTTC
CDR3 protein: CASSLDPGRGEQYF

D gene: NA
V gene: TRBV7-8
clone size: NA
J gene: TRBJ1-2
CDR3 DNA: TGTGCCAGCAGCCCTGCGGCTCAGATCCGCTATGGCTACACCTTC
CDR3 protein: CASSPAAQIRYGYTF

D gene: TRBD1
V gene: TRBV6-5
clone size: NA
J gene: TRBJ1-2
CDR3 DNA: TGTGCCAGCAGCCCCATCGACAGGGCCTATGGCTACACCTTC
CDR3 protein: CASSPIDRAYGYTF

D gene: NA
V gene: TRBV19
clone size: few
J gene: TRBJ1-4
CDR3 DNA: TGTGCCAGTAGCACCGGGACACTTTATAACTGGGATGAAAAACTGTTTTTT
CDR3 protein: CASSTGTLYNWDEKLFF

D gene: NA
V gene: TRBV5-6
clone size: few
J gene: TRBJ1-1
CDR3 DNA: TGTGCCAGCAGCCTCCTAGGGGTCGGCACTGAAGCTTTCTTT
CDR3 protein: CASSLLGVGTEAFF

D gene: NA
V gene: TRBV30
clone size: NA
J gene: TRBJ1-2
CDR3 DNA: TGTGCCTGGAGTCGGGGGTACAACTATGGCTACACCTTC
CDR3 protein: CAWSRGYNYGYTF

D gene: TRBD2
V gene: TRBV27
clone size: few
J gene: TRBJ2-3
CDR3 DNA: TGTGCCAGCGAGACTAGCGGGAGAGATACGCAGTATTTT
CDR3 protein: CASETSGRDTQYF

D gene: NA
V gene: TRBV7-9
clone size: few
J gene: TRBJ2-1
CDR3 DNA: TGTGCCAGCAGCTCTCAGTACAATGAGCAGTTCTTC
CDR3 protein: CASSSQYNEQFF

D gene: TRBD2
V gene: TRBV9
clone size: once
J gene: TRBJ2-1
CDR3 DNA: TGTGCCAGCAGCGTAGAGGGAGGGAGCTCCTACAATGAGCAGTTCTTC
CDR3 protein: CASSVEGGSSYNEQFF

D gene: NA
V gene: TRBV4-2
clone size: few
J gene: TRBJ2-5
CDR3 DNA: TGTGCCAGCAGCCAAGGAGCGGTCCAAGAGACCCAGTACTTC
CDR3 protein: CASSQGAVQETQYF

D gene: TRBD1
V gene: TRBV29-1
clone size: few
J gene: TRBJ2-1
CDR3 DNA: TGCAGCGTTGTACGAGGGGGCGGCAATGAGCAGTTCTTC
CDR3 protein: CSVVRGGGNEQFF

D gene: NA
V gene: TRBV30
clone size: NA
J gene: TRBJ2-1
CDR3 DNA: TGTGCCTGGAGTGTAGGTCAGGGTTCCATCAATGAGCAGTTCTTC
CDR3 protein: CAWSVGQGSINEQFF

D gene: TRBD1
V gene: TRBV18
clone size: NA
J gene: TRBJ1-3
CDR3 DNA: TGTGCCAGCTCACCAGGTCAGGGGGCGAGAAACACCATATATTTT
CDR3 protein: CASSPGQGARNTIYF

D gene: TRBD1
V gene: TRBV30
clone size: NA
J gene: TRBJ1-1
CDR3 DNA: TGTGCCTGGGACAGGGTGGACACTGAAGCTTTCTTT
CDR3 protein: CAWDRVDTEAFF

D gene: NA
V gene: TRBV30
clone size: NA
J gene: TRBJ1-5
CDR3 DNA: TGTGCCTGGAGCTTCGTTCGCAATCAGCCCCAGCATTTT
CDR3 protein: CAWSFVRNQPQHF

D gene: TRBD1
V gene: TRBV4-2
clone size: once
J gene: TRBJ2-3
CDR3 DNA: TGTGCCAGCAGCGGGGCCTCCGGGACAGCGAGCACAGATACGCAGTATTTT
CDR3 protein: CASSGASGTASTDTQYF

D gene: TRBD2
V gene: TRBV5-5
clone size: NA
J gene: TRBJ2-7
CDR3 DNA: TGTGCCAGCAGCCCATCCGGGAGGACGCAGGACCCGCAGTACTTC
CDR3 protein: CASSPSGRTQDPQYF

D gene: NA
V gene: TRBV18
clone size: NA
J gene: TRBJ2-7
CDR3 DNA: TGTGCCAGCTCCGCCGACAGTAGCTCCTACGAGCAGTACTTC
CDR3 protein: CASSADSSSYEQYF

D gene: NA
V gene: TRBV28
clone size: NA
J gene: TRBJ2-7
CDR3 DNA: TGTGCCAGCAGGACTGCCGACGAGCAGTACTTC
CDR3 protein: CASRTADEQYF

D gene: TRBD2
V gene: TRBV5-1
clone size: NA
J gene: TRBJ2-2
CDR3 DNA: TGCGCCAGCAGCGTGACTAGCCCCGGGGAGCTGTTTTTT
CDR3 protein: CASSVTSPGELFF

D gene: TRBD1
V gene: TRBV5-6
clone size: few
J gene: TRBJ1-6
CDR3 DNA: TGTGCCAGCAGTTTACAGGGGCAGGATTCACCCCTCCACTTT
CDR3 protein: CASSLQGQDSPLHF

D gene: TRBD2
V gene: TRBV4-2
clone size: NA
J gene: TRBJ2-1
CDR3 DNA: TGTGCCAGCAGCCACCCTTTGATAGGTCCTGGCGGAGCGGGAGGAGGTCTCTCCTACAATGAGCAGTTCTTC
CDR3 protein: CASSHPLIGPGGAGGGLSYNEQFF

D gene: NA
V gene: TRBV14
clone size: few
J gene: TRBJ1-1
CDR3 DNA: TGTGCCAGCAGTCTTGATAATACAGAGAGCACTGAAGCTTTCTTT
CDR3 protein: CASSLDNTESTEAFF

D gene: NA
V gene: TRBV4-3
clone size: few
J gene: TRBJ2-7
CDR3 DNA: TGCGCCAGCAGCCAAGACCGGAGTTACGAGCAGTACTTC
CDR3 protein: CASSQDRSYEQYF

D gene: NA
V gene: TRBV2
clone size: NA
J gene: TRBJ2-1
CDR3 DNA: TGTGCCAGCACTCGGGGGAGCTCCTACAATGAGCAGTTCTTC
CDR3 protein: CASTRGSSYNEQFF

D gene: TRBD1
V gene: TRBV13
clone size: NA
J gene: TRBJ2-3
CDR3 DNA: TGTGCCAGCAGCCAGGGACAGATAGCTAGCACAGATACGCAGTATTTT
CDR3 protein: CASSQGQIASTDTQYF

D gene: TRBD1
V gene: TRBV11-2
clone size: NA
J gene: TRBJ1-2
CDR3 DNA: TGTGCCAGCAGCTTAACCGGGACAGGGGTTGGCTATGGCTACACCTTC
CDR3 protein: CASSLTGTGVGYGYTF

D gene: TRBD1
V gene: TRBV4-3
clone size: few
J gene: TRBJ1-2
CDR3 DNA: TGCGCCAGCAGCCAGGCCCGGACAGGCTATGGCTACACCTTC
CDR3 protein: CASSQARTGYGYTF

D gene: NA
V gene: TRBV30
clone size: NA
J gene: TRBJ1-3
CDR3 DNA: TGTGCCTGGAGTGCAGGAATCTCTGGAAACACCATATATTTT
CDR3 protein: CAWSAGISGNTIYF

D gene: NA
V gene: TRBV15
clone size: NA
J gene: TRBJ1-1
CDR3 DNA: TGTGCCACCAGCAGAGTTGGAGGGTTTGCTGAAGCTTTCTTT
CDR3 protein: CATSRVGGFAEAFF

D gene: TRBD1
V gene: TRBV2
clone size: NA
J gene: TRBJ1-2
CDR3 DNA: TGTGCCAGCGTAGGACAGGCCAAAACCTATGGCTACACCTTC
CDR3 protein: CASVGQAKTYGYTF

D gene: NA
V gene: TRBV7-9
clone size: NA
J gene: TRBJ1-1
CDR3 DNA: TGTGCCAGCAGCTCCCAGAGTCCGAGGGAAAACACTGAAGCTTTCTTT
CDR3 protein: CASSSQSPRENTEAFF

D gene: TRBD1
V gene: TRBV5-6
clone size: NA
J gene: TRBJ2-2
CDR3 DNA: TGTGCCAGCAGCCCGCTGGGACAGTCGACCGGGGAGCTGTTTTTT
CDR3 protein: CASSPLGQSTGELFF

D gene: NA
V gene: TRBV27
clone size: NA
J gene: TRBJ1-5
CDR3 DNA: TGTGCCAGCAGTTCCGGACAGAGCGCGGAACAGCCCCAGCATTTT
CDR3 protein: CASSSGQSAEQPQHF

D gene: TRBD2
V gene: TRBV9
clone size: NA
J gene: TRBJ2-2
CDR3 DNA: TGTGCCAGCAGCGCTACTAGCGGGGGGGCTTTCACCGGGGAGCTGTTTTTT
CDR3 protein: CASSATSGGAFTGELFF

D gene: NA
V gene: TRBV7-2
clone size: NA
J gene: TRBJ1-1
CDR3 DNA: TGTGCCAGCAGCTCCCGGGACACCACTGAAGCTTTCTTT
CDR3 protein: CASSSRDTTEAFF

D gene: TRBD1
V gene: TRBV5-1
clone size: NA
J gene: TRBJ2-7
CDR3 DNA: TGCGCCAGCAGCTTCCCGGGACAGGCCTACGAGCAGTACTTC
CDR3 protein: CASSFPGQAYEQYF

D gene: TRBD2
V gene: TRBV5-1
clone size: NA
J gene: TRBJ2-1
CDR3 DNA: TGCGCCAGCAGCACCCGGAGCGGTGGAGCGGGGGGGGGCTACAATGAGCAGTTCTTC
CDR3 protein: CASSTRSGGAGGGYNEQFF

D gene: TRBD1
V gene: TRBV2
clone size: NA
J gene: TRBJ2-7
CDR3 DNA: TGTGCCAGCGGGGGACAGGGTTACTACGAGCAGTACTTC
CDR3 protein: CASGGQGYYEQYF

D gene: TRBD1
V gene: TRBV5-4
clone size: few
J gene: TRBJ2-7
CDR3 DNA: TGTGCCAGCAGCGGCAGGACAGGGGACTACGAGCAGTACTTC
CDR3 protein: CASSGRTGDYEQYF

D gene: NA
V gene: TRBV6-6
clone size: NA
J gene: TRBJ1-5
CDR3 DNA: TGTGCCAGCAGTTTGGGCCGCCGGAAACAGCCCCAGCATTTT
CDR3 protein: CASSLGRRKQPQHF

D gene: TRBD1
V gene: TRBV19
clone size: few
J gene: TRBJ1-1
CDR3 DNA: TGTGCCAGTAGTACCTACCGGGACAGGGGCGCTGAAGCTTTCTTT
CDR3 protein: CASSTYRDRGAEAFF

D gene: TRBD1
V gene: TRBV18
clone size: once
J gene: TRBJ2-5
CDR3 DNA: TGTGCCAGCTCACCTGAAGGACAGGGGGCGCGGGAGACCCAGTACTTC
CDR3 protein: CASSPEGQGARETQYF

D gene: NA
V gene: TRBV2
clone size: NA
J gene: TRBJ1-2
CDR3 DNA: TGTGCCAGCAGTGAACTGGGGGCGGACTATGGCTACACCTTC
CDR3 protein: CASSELGADYGYTF

D gene: TRBD2
V gene: TRBV11-3
clone size: few
J gene: TRBJ2-1
CDR3 DNA: TGTGCCAGCAGCTTAGGGGGGACTAGCGGGAGGATGAGGGAGCAGTTCTTC
CDR3 protein: CASSLGGTSGRMREQFF